The present TCR beta chain was sequenced within a study of T cell changes during pregnancy in multiple sclerosis. The CDR3 sequence runs 14 residues, both termini included. Per germline, CDR1 GTSNPN and CDR2 SVGIG (reference sequence). Clones were sequenced by immunoSEQ multiplex PCR, and TCRdb holds only the in-frame ones, with some missing. Altogether 40,000 to 60,000 clones are present, 80% to 95% being singletons, with the ten largest covering around 0.56%. Comment on this clone: The DNA is left out, because the CDR3 cannot be placed on it with certainty; the CDR3 is given as TCRdb lists it.

V is TRBV30 and J is TRBJ1-5; whether TRBD1, the table's D call, matches the DNA was not checked. The TCR sequence derives from a female donor with multiple sclerosis, enrolled in a pregnancy study. The material sequenced was CD4+ T cells from peripheral blood mononuclear cells, taken after pregnancy. CDR3 amino acids: CAWSVGQGSHKKHF.